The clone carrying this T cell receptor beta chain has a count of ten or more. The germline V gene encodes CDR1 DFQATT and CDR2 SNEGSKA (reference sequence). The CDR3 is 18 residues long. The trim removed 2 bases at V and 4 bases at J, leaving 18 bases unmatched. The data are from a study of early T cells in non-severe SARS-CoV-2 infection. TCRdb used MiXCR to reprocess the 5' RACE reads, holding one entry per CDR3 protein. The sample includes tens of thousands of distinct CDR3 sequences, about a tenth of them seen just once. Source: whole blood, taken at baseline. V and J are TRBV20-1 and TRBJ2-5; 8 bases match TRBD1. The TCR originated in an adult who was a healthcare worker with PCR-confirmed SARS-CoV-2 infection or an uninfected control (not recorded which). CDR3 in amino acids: CSARNRGIPNQFSETQYF. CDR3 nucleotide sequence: TGCAGTGCTAGAAACAGGGGGATCCCAAACCAATTTTCAGAGACCCAGTACTTC.